The clone carrying this TCR beta chain was recorded a few times. What it recognizes is unknown. Researchers amplified the TCR beta CDR3 regions from RNA transcripts. Carried out on the TCR CDR3, a first-round RT-PCR used the HTBI primer set. TCRdb independently ran MiXCR on the multiplex PCR reads; one entry per CDR3 protein. Among a few hundred thousand distinct CDR3 sequences listed, around 14% were seen once. This entry is derived from a study of T cells in Graves' hyperthyroidism and ophthalmopathy. Broader study findings: Most thyroid clonotypes expanded above 0.001 appeared in blood too. Separating ophthalmopathy from stable hyperthyroidism was achieved by a 13 V-J model.

Germline V gene sequence: CDR1 MNHEY, CDR2 SVGAGI. Trimming took 3 bases from V and 2 from J; bases not matched to a gene: 7. The length of the CDR3 is 15 residues. Graves' hyperthyroidism was deemed stable absent ophthalmopathy progression within 18 months. Newly diagnosed hyperthyroidism, duration under 2 months, in patients aged 18 to 65. Sequenced input: blood. The rearrangement joins TRBV6-5 to TRBJ2-7, with 7 positions matching TRBD1. The receptor's source is a woman in her twenties or thirties with Graves' hyperthyroidism. The CDR3 here is CASSYTGEETYEQYF. The DNA for the CDR3 is TGTGCCAGCAGTTATACAGGGGAAGAAACCTACGAGCAGTACTTC.